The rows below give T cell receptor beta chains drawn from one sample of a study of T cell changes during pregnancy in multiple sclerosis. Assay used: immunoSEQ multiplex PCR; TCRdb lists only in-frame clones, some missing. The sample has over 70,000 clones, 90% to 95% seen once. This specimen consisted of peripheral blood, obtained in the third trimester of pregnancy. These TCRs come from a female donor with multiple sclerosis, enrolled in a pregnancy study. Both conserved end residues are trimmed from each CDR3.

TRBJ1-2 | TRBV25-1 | ASSGVGAPNYGYT
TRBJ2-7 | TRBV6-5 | ASSPTSGTYEQY
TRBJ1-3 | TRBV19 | ASTMGLFTGNTIY
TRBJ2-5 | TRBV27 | ASSRTGGQETQY
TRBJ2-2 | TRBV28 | ASRGGDREITGELF
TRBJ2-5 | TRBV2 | ASRAGLAGTVGRETQY
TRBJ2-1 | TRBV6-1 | ASSDFRESLSYNEQF
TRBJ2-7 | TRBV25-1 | ASSVPGTGAGLYEQY
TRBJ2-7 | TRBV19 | ASSLAGGHSYEQY
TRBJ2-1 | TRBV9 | ASSPQRGLAANRGSYNEQF
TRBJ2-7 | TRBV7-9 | ASSLEGLAGVEEQY
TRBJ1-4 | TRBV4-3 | ASSQDRLVREKLF
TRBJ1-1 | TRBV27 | ASKSSAWGQGQVEAF
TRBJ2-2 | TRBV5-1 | ASSWTGGSDTGELF
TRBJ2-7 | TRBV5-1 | ASSLRLAGDEQY
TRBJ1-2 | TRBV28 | ASSPNPLGYGYT
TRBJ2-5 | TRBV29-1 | SVVHRALAETQY
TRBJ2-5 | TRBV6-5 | ATSRGQETQY
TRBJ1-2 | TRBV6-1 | ASRGQIGYT
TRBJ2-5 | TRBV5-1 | ASRAMLRGKQETQY
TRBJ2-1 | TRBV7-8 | ASSQPKRDEQF
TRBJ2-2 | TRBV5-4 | ASSASQGSGELF
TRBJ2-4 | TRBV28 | ASRQGTKNIQY
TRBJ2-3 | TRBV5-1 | ASSLGHASDTQY
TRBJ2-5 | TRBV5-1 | ASSLDGGRPQETQY
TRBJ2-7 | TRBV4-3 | ASSQGTGTPYEQY
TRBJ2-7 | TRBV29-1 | SVRLAGGTAEQY
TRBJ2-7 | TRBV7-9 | ASSSRDSFYEQY
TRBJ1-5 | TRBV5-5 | ASSSGTAGSQPQH
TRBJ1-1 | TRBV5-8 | ASSLVVTGGTEAF
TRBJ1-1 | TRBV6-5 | ASSNRAGWDTEAF
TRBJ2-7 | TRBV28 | ASSISAYEQY
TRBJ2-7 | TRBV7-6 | ASSLVGQGSEQY
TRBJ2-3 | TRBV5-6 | ASSLKELRLKADTQY
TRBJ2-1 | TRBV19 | ASSLRTSGMGSYNEQF
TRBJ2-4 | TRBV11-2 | ASSFGGLALAKNIQY
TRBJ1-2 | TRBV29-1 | SVDRDSSLGYT
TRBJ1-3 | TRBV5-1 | ASSLAGQGRSTIY
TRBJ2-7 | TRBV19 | ASSIATSYEQY
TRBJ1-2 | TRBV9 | ASSVDSSNYYGYT
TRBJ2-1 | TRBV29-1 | SVGSVGVSYNEQF
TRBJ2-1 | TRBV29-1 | SVVIPQDTERNNEQF
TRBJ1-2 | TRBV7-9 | ASSLDILGDGYT
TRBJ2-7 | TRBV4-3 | ASSQGRWGGRENGYEQY
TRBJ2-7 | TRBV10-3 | AISAAGTSASYEQY
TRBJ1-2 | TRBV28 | ASSSWGANYGYT
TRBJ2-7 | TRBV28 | ASSSRVREQY
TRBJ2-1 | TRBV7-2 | ASSRTGNNEQF
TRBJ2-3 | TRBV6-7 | ASSTRPGRSVDTQY
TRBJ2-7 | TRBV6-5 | ASTDRVMYEQY
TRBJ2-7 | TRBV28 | ASTPRGAGWTTN
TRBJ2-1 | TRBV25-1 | ASSGPGGHNEQF
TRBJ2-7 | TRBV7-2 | ASSSGLVRDEQY
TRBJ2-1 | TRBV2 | ASSDLGGPGEQF
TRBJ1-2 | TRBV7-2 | ASSLPRGYGYT
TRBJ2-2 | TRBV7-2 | ASSQGTAGGELF
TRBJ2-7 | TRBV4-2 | ASSQEGTGTRNSYEQY
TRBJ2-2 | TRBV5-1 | ASSLAGLGGTGELF
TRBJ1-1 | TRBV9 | ASSVDRGTEAF
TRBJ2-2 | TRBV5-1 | ASSSNRENTGELF